This passage covers 20 T cell receptor beta chains from one sample sequenced in a study of beta chain features in type 1 diabetes (dated by TCRdb to the late 2010s). What the research found in general, with its limitations: In all four CD4+ subsets, TCRB CDR3 length was moderately but significantly shorter in type 1 diabetes patients.

These TCRs' antigens remain unknown. The method behind the library was the immunoSEQ multiplex PCR assay. The High Capacity cDNA Reverse Transcription Kit was used to reverse transcribe all of the isolated RNA, meaning that expressed TCRB transcripts were what got sequenced. Not all clones reach the TCRdb copy of this immuneACCESS table, which keeps in-frame sequences only. Checked studies attribute under half of the gap to unresolved V genes and leave the rest unexplained. The sample profile shows approximately 270,000 clones; about 13% of them were found once. The ten biggest clones cover about 0.017% of the sample. Sequencing was carried out using naive CD4+ T cells from blood. Explained via the paper, the cell subset or site label denotes: true naive CD4+ T cells. The receptors here all came from a man aged 25 to 45 with type 1 diabetes.

The V and J genes are TRBV11-1 and TRBJ2-3; 9 nucleotides line up with TRBD1. The trim removed 5 bases at V and 2 bases at J, leaving 2 bases unmatched. CDR1 and CDR2 (germline): SGHAT, FQDESV (reference sequence). The CDR3 contains 14 residues. The CDR3 protein is CASSKQGATDTQYF. CDR3 nucleotide sequence: TGTGCCAGCAGCAAACAGGGGGCCACAGATACGCAGTATTTT. Full variable domain (rest looked up from reference TRBV11-1 and TRBJ2-3): EAEVAQSPRYKITEKSQAVAFWCDPISGHATLYWYRQILGQGPELLVQFQDESVVDDSQLPKDRFSAERLKGVDSTLKIQPAELGDSAMYLCASSKQGATDTQYFGPGTRLTVL.

This clone was counted a few times. The gene calls are TRBV29-1 and TRBJ2-6; tentatively, D is TRBD2 (6 bases). The CDR3 runs to 15 residues. Looked up from germline, CDR1 is SQVTM and CDR2 is ANQGSEA. Deletions cut 5 bases from V and 0 bases from J, with 11 bases between. CDR3 bases: TGCAGCGTTCATCCGGGGGTCTCTGGGGCCAACGTCCTGACTTTC. This codes for CSVHPGVSGANVLTF.

The chain has TRBV27 and TRBJ1-5; 7 bases agree with TRBD1. Germline V gene lookup returns CDR1 MNHEY and CDR2 SMNVEV (reference sequence). This CDR3 region has 15 residues. The trim removed 2 bases at V and 3 bases at J, leaving 4 bases unmatched. Here the CDR3 DNA reads TGTGCCAGCAGTTTACGACAGGGTGACAATCAGCCCCAGCATTTT. It translates to CASSLRQGDNQPQHF.

The genes are TRBV27 and TRBJ2-1; the match to TRBD1 covers 9 bases. The germline CDR1 and CDR2 sequences are MNHEY and SMNVEV (reference sequence). The CDR3 consists of 14 residues. The junction had 3 bases not matched to a gene; V was cut back by 5 bases and J by 4 bases. The CDR3 nucleotides are TGTGCCAGCAGTACACAGGGGGCTTACAATGAGCAGTTCTTC. It is translated as CASSTQGAYNEQFF.

This clone has just a few counts. V and J are TRBV29-1 and TRBJ2-7, with 11 positions matching TRBD2. Trimming at V came to 3 bases and at J to 7 bases, leaving 8 bases not matched to a gene. The CDR3 extends over 14 amino acids. Germline loops: CDR1 SQVTM, CDR2 ANQGSEA. Written as DNA, the CDR3 is TGCAGCGTTGACAGACTAGCGGGGTCTGGGGAGCAGTACTTC. Translated: CSVDRLAGSGEQYF.

This clone appeared a few times. The chain combines TRBV7-9 with TRBJ1-1, with 8 bases that match TRBD1. This CDR3 has 14 amino acids. J lost 5 bases, V lost 4 bases, and 6 bases had no gene match. Germline V gene data show CDR1 as SEHNR and CDR2 as FQNEAQ (reference sequence). The CDR3 nucleotides read TGTGCCAGCAGCTCGAAACAGGGGGATACTGAAGCTTTCTTT. Translation gives CASSSKQGDTEAFF. The complete variable domain, with remaining parts taken from reference TRBV7-9 and TRBJ1-1, reads DTGVSQNPRHKITKRGQNVTFRCDPISEHNRLYWYRQTLGQGPEFLTYFQNEAQLEKSRLLSDRFSAERPKGSFSTLEIQRTEQGDSAMYLCASSSKQGDTEAFFGQGTRLTVV.

This clone was counted only a few times. The chain carries TRBV19 and TRBJ2-1, with D possibly being TRBD2 (6 bases). There are 13 residues in the CDR3. Germline V gene data show CDR1 as LNHDA and CDR2 as SQIVND (reference sequence). Trimming took off 7 bases at V and 8 bases at J, with 15 bases between the two ends. CDR3 in amino acids: CASNAGYVDEQFF. In nucleotides, the CDR3 is TGTGCCAGTAATGCGGGGTATGTCGATGAGCAGTTCTTC.

This rearrangement joins TRBV7-9 to TRBJ2-7, with 7 positions matching TRBD1. Per the germline V gene, CDR1 is SEHNR and CDR2 is FQNEAQ (reference sequence). V shed 4 bases, J shed 0 bases, and the junction held 6 bases outside the gene matches. This CDR3 is built from 15 residues. Written as DNA, the CDR3 is TGTGCCAGCAGCTCAGGACAGGATTACTCCTACGAGCAGTACTTC. Residues: CASSSGQDYSYEQYF.

V gene TRBV7-2 combines with J gene TRBJ2-7; 8 bases fit TRBD2. The germline CDR1 and CDR2 sequences are SGHTA and FQGNSA. CDR3 size: 15 residues. Germline trimming cut 7 bases from V and 3 bases from J; bases unmatched to any gene: 11. The CDR3 protein is CASTLGPGLGYEQYF. The CDR3 DNA sequence: TGTGCCAGCACCCTTGGTCCGGGACTAGGCTACGAGCAGTACTTC.

This chain uses TRBV9 with TRBJ2-1; TRBD2 is a possible D gene (6 bases). CDR3 size: 13 residues. The V gene lost 6 bases and the J gene lost 5 bases, with 12 bases spanning the gap. Germline V gene lookup returns CDR1 SGDLS and CDR2 YYNGEE. The chain's CDR3 is CASTGGAHNEQFF. CDR3 nucleotide sequence: TGTGCCAGCACAGGAGGGGCACACAATGAGCAGTTCTTC.

The genes are TRBV6-6 and TRBJ2-7; a possible D gene is TRBD2 (6 bases). Germline V gene lookup returns CDR1 MNHNY and CDR2 SVGAGI (reference sequence). This CDR3 comprises 13 residues. V lost 9 bases and J lost 0, with 12 bases in between. The CDR3 loop is CASTTRNSYEQYF. CDR3 sequence (DNA): TGTGCCAGTACGACTAGAAACTCCTACGAGCAGTACTTC.

This clone was detected a few times. The rearrangement links TRBV29-1 to TRBJ1-1; the D is unclear. This CDR3 has 13 amino acids. CDR1 and CDR2 (germline): SQVTM, ANQGSEA. Trimming took 5 bases from V and 0 from J, leaving 10 bases between them. The CDR3 sequence is CSVYWAMNTEAFF. The CDR3 nucleotides read TGCAGCGTTTACTGGGCCATGAACACTGAAGCTTTCTTT.

This clone was observed a few times. V is TRBV9 and J is TRBJ1-2; D is perhaps TRBD1 (6 bases). The CDR3 loop spans 17 amino acids. Germline V gives CDR1 SGDLS, CDR2 YYNGEE. Trimming shortened V by 0 bases and J by 1 base, and 16 bases separated the two germline ends. DNA for the CDR3: TGTGCCAGCAGCGTAGGACAGGTCCCACTCCTTAACTATGGCTACACCTTC. Translation: CASSVGQVPLLNYGYTF.

V and J are TRBV5-6 and TRBJ2-2; 7 nucleotides line up with TRBD1. V dropped 4 bases and J dropped 4; count of bases not matched to a gene: 13. Germline values: CDR1 SGHDT, CDR2 YYEEEE. CDR3 length: 17 amino acids. CDR3 in amino acids: CASSPSRRDSFTGELFF. CDR3 sequence (DNA): TGTGCCAGCAGCCCATCTCGTCGGGACAGTTTCACCGGGGAGCTGTTTTTT.

This clone has just a few counts. The chain recombines TRBV18 with TRBJ1-1; no clear D gene. The CDR3 totals 13 residues. V dropped 4 bases and J dropped 5 bases, with 11 bases sitting between them. Looked up from germline, CDR1 is KGHSH and CDR2 is LQKENI. This chain's CDR3 is CASSLGGETEAFF. In DNA form, the CDR3 reads TGTGCCAGCTCACTCGGTGGAGAAACTGAAGCTTTCTTT.

This clone has a handful of counts. CDR3 nucleotide sequence: TGTGCCAGCTCACCCGTGACAGGAAACACTGAAGCTTTCTTT. Translating gives CASSPVTGNTEAFF. This rearrangement joins TRBV18 to TRBJ1-1; tentative D call: TRBD1 (6 bases). Germline V lookup: CDR1 KGHSH, CDR2 LQKENI. This CDR3 spans 14 amino acids. Between the trimmed V and J ends, which lost 3 bases and 2 bases, there was a span of 10 bases.

This clone appeared a few times. The rearrangement joins TRBV5-6 to TRBJ2-7; D uncertain. This CDR3 is 15 amino acids long. The germline V and J ends were trimmed by 0 bases and 0 bases, with 10 bases remaining between them. Germline V lookup: CDR1 SGHDT, CDR2 YYEEEE. The chain's CDR3 is CASSLGSQASYEQYF. The CDR3 coding sequence is TGTGCCAGCAGCTTGGGTAGTCAGGCCTCCTACGAGCAGTACTTC.

The CDR3 loop is CASSISSGHSYEQYF. CDR3 coding DNA: TGTGCCAGTAGTATCTCTAGCGGGCACTCCTACGAGCAGTACTTC. This sequence joins TRBV19 and TRBJ2-7, with 8 bases aligning to TRBD2. Trimming removed 3 bases from V and 0 bases from J; junction bases left unmatched: 4. Germline V lookup: CDR1 LNHDA, CDR2 SQIVND (reference sequence). The CDR3 is 15 residues long.

This clone was detected only a few times. This rearrangement joins TRBV19 to TRBJ2-7, with D perhaps matching TRBD1 (5 bases). With 5 bases removed from V and 2 bases from J, the gap between germline ends came to 10 bases. This CDR3 has 13 amino acids. Germline CDR1 LNHDA, CDR2 SQIVND (reference sequence). CDR3: CASSRQGPYEQYF. CDR3 bases: TGTGCCAGTAGTCGGCAGGGTCCCTACGAGCAGTACTTC.

The V call is TRBV4-2, the J call TRBJ1-1, with 8 bases fitting TRBD1. This CDR3 spans 15 amino acids. Trimming at V came to 0 bases and at J to 4 bases, leaving 4 bases not matched to a gene. Germline lookup yields CDR1 LGHNA and CDR2 YNFKEQ. The CDR3 nucleotides are TGTGCCAGCAGCCAAGACCCAGGGGGCGTCACTGAAGCTTTCTTT. Translating it yields CASSQDPGGVTEAFF.